Sequencing of this TCR beta chain was carried out in a study of cytomegalovirus exposure and HLA in healthy donors (dated by TCRdb to 2016 to 2017). For context, the study as a whole: In an earlier analysis of 450 to 750 of the donors, 276 Gb of sequence data and 117 million unique TCR beta sequences from roughly 200 million T cells were reported. Donor age, sex, ethnicity and CMV serostatus were compiled together with the repertoire data. In an earlier analysis of roughly 580 of the donors, high-throughput TCR beta sequencing was used to judge whether each TCR beta V gene segment behaved as functional or pseudogenic. On average, 235,054 unique TCR beta nucleotide sequences were sequenced per donor among 398 genotyped donors of the cohort, with approximately 18% of those sequences being non-productive. The study profiled the T cell repertoires of approximately 700 subjects by immunosequencing and related them to cytomegalovirus serostatus. A later genetic analysis took genome-wide SNP genotypes for about 55% of the roughly 670 donors and used that subset as a discovery cohort. The study aimed to test whether signatures of past pathogen exposure could be identified by cataloging public T cell receptors. In addition to the first cohort of 666 subjects, a separate validation cohort of some 120 different subjects was used. To predict cytomegalovirus infection status, the study combined high-throughput TCR immunosequencing, statistical association of individual TCRs with disease status, and machine learning. Every discovery cohort repertoire had been produced on one sequencing platform. The genetic ancestry cluster associated with self-reported Caucasian donors included around four fifths of the roughly 390 genotyped donors. The later analysis used no new phenotypic data to find candidate immune exposures, relying instead on TCR beta sequences and their occurrence across donors. HLA typing included class I and class II loci at four-digit resolution. In a later analysis, previously published TCR beta repertoires from several hundred donors were re-analyzed and high-resolution HLA genotyping was added so that TCR occurrence patterns could be studied. Roughly five DR-DQ haplotypes were treated as single units for association and clustering because of strong linkage in the cohort. The number of donors typed differed by locus, with 629-630 for A, B, C, DRB1 and DQB1, roughly 520 for DQA1, some 570 for DPA1, and some 470 for DPB1. Around 300 gigabases of sequencing data and tens of millions of unique TCR sequences were included in an early release covering roughly 700 HLA-typed donors.

About this clone itself: The antigen it recognizes is unknown. Per-nucleotide qualities are absent, and no much larger clonotype sits a single base away.

The cohort was made up of approximately 670 healthy bone marrow donors. At the time of sampling, all cohort members were nominally healthy, though unrecorded immune exposures were likely present. The donor tested CMV seropositive, placing the donor among the 250 to 350 seropositive members of the cohort. A peripheral blood sample was collected from each donor, and TCR beta sequencing was performed on peripheral blood mononuclear cells. The Qiagen DNeasy Blood Extraction Kit was used to extract genomic DNA from the blood cell samples. Libraries came from the immunoSEQ multiplex PCR assay. For the multiplex PCR, a mixture combining 60 forward primers for TCR Vbeta segments and 13 reverse primers for TCR Jbeta segments was used. Amplification of the CDR3 region of rearranged TCR beta genes was performed with a multiplex PCR assay on genomic DNA. On the Illumina HiSeq System, the amplified TCR beta libraries were sequenced as 87-base-pair reads. The original methods were these. In a later analysis, roughly 80 million unique TCR beta chains were counted across the approximately 620 repertoires, and around 11 million of these chains were shared by at least two donors. To remove PCR and sequencing errors, raw reads were error-corrected and collapsed into unique sequences using a nearest-neighbor algorithm that merged closely related sequences. Alignment of CDR3 sequences to IMGT reference sequences was used to assign V, D and J gene segments. For a sequence to be retained, a match of at least six nucleotides to both a V gene segment and a J gene segment was required. A rearrangement was called productive if the CDR3 had no stop codons and remained in frame with V and J, and every other rearrangement was called non-productive. Following IMGT convention, CDR3 was defined as the stretch from the second conserved V-encoded cysteine up to the conserved J-encoded phenylalanine. The earlier analysis of more than 450 of the donors excluded sequences that lacked an unambiguous match to a single V gene segment. In an earlier analysis of some 590 of the donors, a V segment was called functional when productive rearrangements were above 56.7%, and segregating when the standard deviation between donors exceeded 5%. To diagnose cytomegalovirus status from the catalog of TCR beta chain sequences, a statistical classification framework was built. In a later analysis, V and J genes were assigned by comparing TCR nucleotide sequences against IMGT/GENE-DB human TR gene sequences. The TCRdist pipeline was used in a later analysis to assign CDR3 sequences and most-parsimonious VDJ recombination scenarios. In a later analysis, every TCR beta chain was defined by the combination of its CDR3 amino acid sequence and its V-gene family, and reads without a unique V-gene family were dropped. To address suspected cross-contamination and a sequencing artifact, a later analysis removed a few hundred highly shared, low-generation-probability nucleotide sequences. A later analysis calculated a clonal expansion index for each public chain from normalized within-repertoire ranks of inferred template counts. In a later analysis, generation probabilities were computed with a VDJ recombination model fitted to out-of-frame rearrangements, and the resulting probabilities were checked against IGoR. In a later analysis, TCR-TCR, TCR-HLA and TCR-CMV co-occurrence was scored with hypergeometric tests, and a repertoire-size bias correction was applied to TCR pairs. In a later analysis, false discovery rates were estimated by permuting HLA or CMV assignments 20 times. A later analysis grouped co-occurring TCRs with DBSCAN, adding TCRdist sequence similarity when clustering within HLA-allele-positive subsets. For co-occurrence clustering, repertoires with fewer than 30,000 or more than 120,000 public chains were excluded, along with roughly five repertoires with anomalous nucleotide sharing. As stored in TCRdb, this immuneACCESS dataset retains in-frame rearrangements with V and J assigned. A fraction of the clones does not appear; measured against another copy, unresolved V genes explain less than half of the discrepancy, and the remainder lacks a known reason. The V and J calls and clone size were taken over from that table, and D and trimming were inferred from the DNA. This sample comprises about 150,000 clones, roughly 77% of them detected only once. The ten largest clones add up to 11% of the sample.

The paper as a whole reports these results and caveats: The earlier analysis of around 600 of the donors excluded around 17 rarely observed V segments, including chromosome 9 orphons, because counts were too low. While some public TCRs were present in many individuals, most TCR sequences turned up only very rarely across donors. A total of fewer than 200 TCR beta chains were listed by the study as associated with cytomegalovirus. In both the original and validation cohorts, the classifier was reported to diagnose cytomegalovirus status with high specificity and sensitivity. Correlated functional status among segregating V segments might reflect linkage disequilibrium, but an unknown experimental factor could not be ruled out. In this cohort, only TCR beta chains were sequenced, and detectable features were limited by the absence of alpha or paired-chain data. According to the authors, the approach could potentially be generalized to other disease states and immunological phenotypes. In vitro tests confirmed that three of the cytomegalovirus-associated TCR beta chains recognize cytomegalovirus antigens. In a later analysis, several top co-occurrence clusters were reported to appear linked to parvovirus B19, influenza, CMV and Epstein-Barr virus. According to a later analysis, most CMV-associated TCR beta chains appeared to be HLA-restricted, and the HLA associations seemed to be driven largely by CMV exposure. When HLA alleles, especially DR and DQ, strongly co-occurred, attributing TCR associations to individual alleles was difficult. An earlier analysis of around 500 of the donors showed that most TCR beta V segments appeared in productive rearrangements either about 90% or about 30% of the time, which broadly matched IMGT annotations. In a later analysis, the rate of TCR association differed among HLA loci, with DRB1 alleles having the most associated TCRs and HLA-C alleles having the fewest. Roughly uniform sequencing depth across donors was assumed in presence/absence analyses, although this assumption may not hold. A later analysis found that HLA-associated TCR beta chains were more clonally expanded and had lower generation probabilities than equally common non-associated chains. At a false discovery rate of 0.05, a later analysis linked approximately 18,000 TCR beta sequences to specific HLA alleles. Because HLA typing was missing for some donors at each locus, association tests included only the typed subset. The only immune exposure information available for the cohort was CMV serostatus. A cluster of highly shared sequence variants was judged likely to be a technical artifact of the sequencing pipeline. A further reported finding was that TCR beta sequences accurately predicted the HLA-A and HLA-B alleles for most subjects in the first cohort. According to a later genetic analysis, donors in an Asian-associated ancestry cluster had fewer N-insertions in productive TCRs than the approximately 650-donor mean. A later genetic analysis associated a missense DCLRE1C variant with V-gene and J-gene trimming of TCR beta chains, and an independent cohort replicated the association. Some IMGT-functional V segments, including TRBV6-2 and TRBV6-3, could not be told apart with the 87-base-pair reads, so those segments were excluded.

Spanning cysteine to phenylalanine, the CDR3 consists of 14 amino acids. The CDR3 DNA has 42 bases and is translated from base 1. V trim: 5 bases; J trim: 2 bases; unmatched bases: 3. The germline V gene gives CDR1 as MNHEY and CDR2 as SVGAGI. The chain links TRBV6-5 with TRBJ2-3, with TRBD2 matching 8 junction bases. Sequenced input: PBMCs. The receptor's source is a man aged 18 to 35 in good health and CMV-seropositive. This receptor carries the CDR3 CASSRTSFTDTQYF. In nucleotides, the sequence is TGTGCCAGCAGTCGGACTAGCTTCACAGATACGCAGTATTTT.